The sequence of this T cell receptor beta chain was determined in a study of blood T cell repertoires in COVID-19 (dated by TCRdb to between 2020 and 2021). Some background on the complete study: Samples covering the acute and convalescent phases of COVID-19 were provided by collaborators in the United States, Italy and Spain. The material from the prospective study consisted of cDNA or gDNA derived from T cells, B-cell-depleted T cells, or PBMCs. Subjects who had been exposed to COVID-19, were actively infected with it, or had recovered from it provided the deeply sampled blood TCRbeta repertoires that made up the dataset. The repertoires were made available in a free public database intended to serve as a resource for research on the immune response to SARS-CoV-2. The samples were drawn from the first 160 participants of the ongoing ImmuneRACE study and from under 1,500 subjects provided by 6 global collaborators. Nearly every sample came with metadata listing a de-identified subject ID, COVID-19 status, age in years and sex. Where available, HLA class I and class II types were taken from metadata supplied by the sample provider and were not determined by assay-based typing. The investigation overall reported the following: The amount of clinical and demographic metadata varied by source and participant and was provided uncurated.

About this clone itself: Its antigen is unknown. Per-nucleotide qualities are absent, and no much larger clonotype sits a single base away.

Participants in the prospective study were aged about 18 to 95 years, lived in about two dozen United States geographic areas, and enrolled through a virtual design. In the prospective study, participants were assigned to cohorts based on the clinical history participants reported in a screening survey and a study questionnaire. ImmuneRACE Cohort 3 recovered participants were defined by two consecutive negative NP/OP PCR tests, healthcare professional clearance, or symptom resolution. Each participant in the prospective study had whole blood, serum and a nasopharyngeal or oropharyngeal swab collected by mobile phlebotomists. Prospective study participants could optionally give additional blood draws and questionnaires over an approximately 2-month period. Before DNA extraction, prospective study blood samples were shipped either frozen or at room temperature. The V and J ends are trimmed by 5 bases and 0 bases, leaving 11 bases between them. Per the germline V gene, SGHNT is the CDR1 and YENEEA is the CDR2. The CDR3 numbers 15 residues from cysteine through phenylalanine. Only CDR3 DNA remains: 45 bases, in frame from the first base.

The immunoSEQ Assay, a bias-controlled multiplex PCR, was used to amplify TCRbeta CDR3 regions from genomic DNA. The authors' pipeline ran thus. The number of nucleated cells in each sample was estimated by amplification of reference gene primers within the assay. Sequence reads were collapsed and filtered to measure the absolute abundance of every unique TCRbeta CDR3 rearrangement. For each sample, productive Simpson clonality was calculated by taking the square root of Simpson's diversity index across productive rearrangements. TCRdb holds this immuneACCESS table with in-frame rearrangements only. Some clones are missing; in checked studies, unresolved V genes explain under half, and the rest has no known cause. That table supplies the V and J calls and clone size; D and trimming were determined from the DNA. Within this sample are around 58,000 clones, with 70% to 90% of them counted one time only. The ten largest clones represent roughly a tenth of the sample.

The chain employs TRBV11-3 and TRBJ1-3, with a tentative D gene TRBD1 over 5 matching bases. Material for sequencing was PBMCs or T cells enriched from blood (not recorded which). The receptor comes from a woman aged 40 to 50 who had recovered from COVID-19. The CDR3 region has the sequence CASSAGPLSGNTIYF. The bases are TGTGCCAGCAGCGCAGGGCCTCTCTCTGGAAACACCATATATTTT.